These T cell receptor beta chains were read from a single sample in a study of post-analysis software for immune sequencing data. A single record per CDR3 protein comes from TCRdb applying MiXCR to the PCR reads. The sample shows around 250,000 distinct CDR3 sequences, 35% to 45% of them seen only once. Sequenced: blood. Receptors originate from a girl aged 10 to 17 with multiple sclerosis. The CDR3 runs from the conserved cysteine through the conserved F or W. Each record gives: clone size, V gene, D gene, J gene, CDR3 DNA, CDR3 protein. A D gene is named only where the DNA matches it firmly. Clone size is shown for a subset of rows, as once, few, many or a class of expanded clone.

size: many
V: TRBV14
D: -
J: TRBJ2-1
DNA: TGTGCCAGCAGCCAGGAGGACTTCAGGAATGAGCAGTTCTTC
CDR3: CASSQEDFRNEQFF

size: many
V: TRBV3-1
D: TRBD2
J: TRBJ2-5
DNA: TGTGCCAGCAGCCTCCAGTTAGCGGGAGTGAGAGAGACCCAGTACTTC
CDR3: CASSLQLAGVRETQYF

size: many
V: TRBV6-4
D: -
J: TRBJ2-2
DNA: TGTGCCAGCAGTGACTCCACAGGGAACACCGGGGAGCTGTTTTTT
CDR3: CASSDSTGNTGELFF

size: many
V: TRBV12-3/TRBV12-4
D: -
J: TRBJ1-1
DNA: TGTGCCAGCACCCAACTTCCCTCTGAAGCTTTCTTT
CDR3: CASTQLPSEAFF

size: -
V: TRBV20-1
D: -
J: TRBJ2-1
DNA: TGCAGTGCTAGACAGGATACGAACAATGAGCAGTTCTTC
CDR3: CSARQDTNNEQFF

size: -
V: TRBV20-1
D: -
J: TRBJ1-5
DNA: TGCAGTGCTACCGATGGACATGGTCAGCCCCAGCATTTT
CDR3: CSATDGHGQPQHF

size: -
V: TRBV7-3
D: -
J: TRBJ2-6
DNA: TGTGCCAGCAGCCAACAGGCCCCTTCTGGGGCCAACGTCCTGACTTTC
CDR3: CASSQQAPSGANVLTF

size: many
V: TRBV5-1
D: -
J: TRBJ1-4
DNA: TGCGCCAGCAGCTTGGGCAAACCGGGGACGACGACGCCTAATCCAACTAATGAAAAACTGTTTTTT
CDR3: CASSLGKPGTTTPNPTNEKLFF

size: -
V: TRBV6-5
D: -
J: TRBJ2-1
DNA: TGTGCCAGCAGTTATAATCGAGTAGGGGGGGCCTGGTTTGAGCAGTTCTTC
CDR3: CASSYNRVGGAWFEQFF

size: -
V: TRBV5-1
D: TRBD1
J: TRBJ2-1
DNA: TGCACCAGCAGCCAGGGGACAGTCCAGGAGCAGTTCTTC
CDR3: CTSSQGTVQEQFF

size: -
V: TRBV20-1
D: -
J: TRBJ2-5
DNA: TGCAGTGCCCTCGGGACGCTGAGGGAGACCCAGTACTTC
CDR3: CSALGTLRETQYF

size: -
V: TRBV15
D: -
J: TRBJ2-5
DNA: TGTGCCACCAGCAGAGGACCTCTAGCGAGCGGCGGAGAGACCCAGTACTTC
CDR3: CATSRGPLASGGETQYF

size: -
V: TRBV7-2
D: -
J: TRBJ2-5
DNA: TGTGCCAGCATGACCGACGGGAACCAAGAGACCCAGTACTTC
CDR3: CASMTDGNQETQYF

size: -
V: TRBV29-1
D: TRBD1
J: TRBJ1-2
DNA: TGCAGCGTGGCCTTCCGGACAGGGGATCCCTATGGCTACACCTTC
CDR3: CSVAFRTGDPYGYTF

size: once
V: TRBV7-2
D: -
J: TRBJ2-3
DNA: TGTGCCAGCAGCTTAGCGGGGAACCCAGATACGCAGTATTTT
CDR3: CASSLAGNPDTQYF

size: few
V: TRBV20-1
D: TRBD1
J: TRBJ1-6
DNA: TGCAGTGCTAGAGACAGGGGACAGGCGGATTCACCCCTCCACTTT
CDR3: CSARDRGQADSPLHF

size: -
V: TRBV6-2/TRBV6-3
D: -
J: TRBJ1-2
DNA: TGTGCCAGCAGTGGACGAAGGGATGGCTACACCTTC
CDR3: CASSGRRDGYTF